One and the same sample provided the 14 T cell receptor beta chains below, sequenced in a study of regulatory T cells in long-lasting Graves disease. Time point indicated: newly diagnosed GD, antithyroid drugs for less than 3 months. Researchers made the TCR library from RNA that was extracted from PBMCs. Through Arm-PCR of CDR3 regions and iRepertoire HTBI primers, TCR beta libraries were built. TCRdb re-derived calls from the multiplex PCR reads in MiXCR, one entry per CDR3 protein. Here the sample spans about 360,000 distinct CDR3 sequences, around 15% being singletons. Another study also made use of these data, one on T cells in Graves' hyperthyroidism and ophthalmopathy.

Specimen: peripheral blood mononuclear cells (PBMCs), collected at new diagnosis, from a patient treated with antithyroid drugs. These receptors all stem from a woman younger than 30 with Graves disease.

A word on this clonotype: A single base separates this from a much larger clone, so it may be a read error. The CDR3 ends on some other residue instead of the conserved phenylalanine or tryptophan, so this is likely a read error. The gene calls are TRBV28 and TRBJ1-2; TRBD1 is a possible D gene (5 bases). Trimming took 5 bases from V and 5 from J, leaving 12 bases between them. The CDR3 length is 13 residues. Germline values: CDR1 MDHEN, CDR2 SYDVKM. The CDR3 is CASSNSGTYGYTL. The CDR3 nucleotides read TGTGCCAGCAGTAACTCAGGGACTTATGGCTACACCCTC.

This clonotype was detected ten times or more. This chain connects TRBV7-9 to TRBJ2-1; D is ambiguous. The V and J ends lost 3 bases and 6 bases respectively, with 9 bases between them. This CDR3 comprises 13 residues. The germline V gene has CDR1 SEHNR and CDR2 FQNEAQ (reference sequence). CDR3 DNA sequence: TGTGCCAGCAGCTTCGAGTTTCGCAATGAGCAGTTCTTC. It encodes CASSFEFRNEQFF.

This clonotype was detected ten times or more. The CDR3 DNA sequence: TGTGCCAGCAGTCCCCAGGCAGGGGGGCGAAGTGGGACCCAGTACTTC. It encodes CASSPQAGGRSGTQYF. The V gene is TRBV12-3 or TRBV12-4, the J gene TRBJ2-5; a weak D match, TRBD1 (7 bases). The V gene lost 5 bases and the J gene lost 7 bases, with 23 bases spanning the gap. This CDR3 has 16 amino acids.

V is TRBV7-3 and J is TRBJ2-1; possibly TRBD1 or TRBD2 for D (7 bases each). V lost 4 bases and J 4 bases, leaving 14 bases between the germline ends. Germline V gene sequence: CDR1 SGHTA, CDR2 FQGTGA. This CDR3 region has 15 residues. CDR3 sequence reads: CASSSPQGGYNEQFF. The CDR3, as DNA: TGTGCCAGCAGCTCCCCTCAGGGGGGGTACAATGAGCAGTTCTTC.

There are many counts of this clonotype. The chain recombines TRBV7-2 with TRBJ1-5; no reliable D call. Trimming took 1 base from V and 7 from J, leaving 17 bases between them. CDR3 size: 16 residues. Per germline, CDR1 SGHTA and CDR2 FQGNSA. The CDR3 sequence is CASSLEVSRRGQPQHF. CDR3 nucleotides: TGTGCCAGCAGCTTAGAGGTCAGCCGACGAGGACAGCCCCAGCATTTT.

This clonotype was counted many times. The gene calls are TRBV7-9 and TRBJ2-1; maybe TRBD2 (6 bases). V was shortened by 6 bases and J by 8 bases, with 14 bases between the two germline ends. This CDR3 has 13 amino acids. Germline assignment: CDR1 SEHNR and CDR2 FQNEAQ (reference sequence). The CDR3 DNA is TGTGCCAGCAGGACCGGGGGAGTAGATGAGCAGTTCTTC. The encoded protein is CASRTGGVDEQFF.

This clonotype has ten or more counts. This chain links TRBV7-9 with TRBJ2-3; D remains unclear. The CDR3 is 17 amino acids. Between the trimmed V and J ends, which lost 5 bases and 3 bases, there was a span of 21 bases. The V gene's germline CDR1 is SEHNR and CDR2 FQNEAQ (reference sequence). The CDR3 loop is CASSDTWSTGGTDTQYF. The CDR3 DNA is TGTGCCAGCAGCGACACTTGGTCCACCGGTGGGACAGATACGCAGTATTTT. The full variable domain, completed using reference TRBV7-9 and TRBJ2-3, is DTGVSQNPRHKITKRGQNVTFRCDPISEHNRLYWYRQTLGQGPEFLTYFQNEAQLEKSRLLSDRFSAERPKGSFSTLEIQRTEQGDSAMYLCASSDTWSTGGTDTQYFGPGTRLTVL.

This clonotype was observed at least ten times. CDR3 protein: CATVRGQGDVGELFF. For the CDR3, the DNA is TGTGCCACCGTACGTGGGCAGGGAGACGTCGGGGAGCTGTTTTTT. This chain connects TRBV2 to TRBJ2-2, with D perhaps being TRBD1 or TRBD2 (5 bases each). The CDR3 totals 15 residues. Germline CDR1 SNHLY, CDR2 FYNNEI. With 10 bases removed from V and 7 bases from J, the gap between germline ends came to 22 bases.

This clonotype came up once. One end of the junction is discordant with germline, which a read error may explain. The V and J genes are TRBV13 and TRBJ1-3; D gene ambiguous. CDR1 is PRHDT and CDR2 is FYEKMQ in the germline V gene (reference sequence). The CDR3 is 15 residues long. The CDR3 spells CASAIGGLVGTTIYF. In DNA, the CDR3 is TGTGCCAGCGCCATCGGAGGACTGGTTGGAACCACCATATATTTT.

This clonotype occurred many times. The chain recombines TRBV7-8 with TRBJ2-7, with D uncertain. The germline V gene has CDR1 SGHVS and CDR2 FQNEAQ. CDR3 length equals 14 residues. V was pared by 5 bases and J by 3 bases, with 14 bases between. CDR3 amino acids: CASSPRWTNYEQYF. CDR3 sequence (DNA): TGTGCCAGCAGCCCACGTTGGACCAACTACGAGCAGTACTTC.

This clonotype was detected ten times or more. CDR3 residues: CASSPQERGWSDTQYF. In DNA form, the CDR3 reads TGTGCCAGCAGCCCTCAAGAGAGGGGGTGGTCAGATACGCAGTATTTT. The genes are TRBV7-9 and TRBJ2-3, with a tentative D call TRBD1 (6 bases). V was clipped by 5 bases and J by 4 bases, with 19 bases between them. The germline V gene encodes CDR1 SEHNR and CDR2 FQNEAQ (reference sequence). The CDR3 sequence is 16 residues long.

Ten or more counts support this clonotype. V usage is TRBV6-1 and J usage is TRBJ2-3, with D perhaps TRBD1 or TRBD2 (6 bases each). Trimming removed 7 bases from V and 1 base from J, with 12 bases in between. This CDR3 has 14 amino acids. Germline V gene data show CDR1 as MNHNS and CDR2 as SASEGT. CDR3 sequence (DNA): TGTGCCAGCAAAGGGGGGACGGGCACAGATACGCAGTATTTT. Its translation is CASKGGTGTDTQYF.

This clonotype was detected once. The chain is built from TRBV28 and TRBJ1-5; D unresolved. The DNA end favors TRBJ2-3, so the J call may be wrong. The CDR3 has 15 residues. From germline, CDR1 is MDHEN and CDR2 SYDVKM. CDR3 DNA sequence: TGTGCCAGCAGTTTAGACAACCGGAGCAATCAGCCCCAGTATTTT. It codes for CASSLDNRSNQPQYF.

This clonotype came up many times. The chain recombines TRBV5-5 with TRBJ2-2; unclear D gene. The CDR3 loop spans 13 amino acids. The V gene's germline CDR1 is SGHKS and CDR2 YYEKEE (reference sequence). With 0 bases removed from V and 7 bases from J, the gap between germline ends came to 7 bases. This chain's CDR3 is CASSLAMGGELFF. The CDR3 DNA sequence: TGTGCCAGCAGCTTGGCCATGGGCGGGGAGCTGTTTTTT.